The rows below give T cell receptor beta chains drawn from one sample of a study of cytomegalovirus exposure and HLA in healthy donors. Data came from immunoSEQ multiplex PCR; TCRdb stores just in-frame clones and leaves some out. The table has roughly 200,000 clones, 85% to 90% seen once. The sample consisted of PBMCs. The receptors come from a man aged 30 to 45 in good health and CMV-seronegative. CDR3s include the opening cysteine and the closing phenylalanine or tryptophan. D genes are given only for firm matches. Size is omitted from some rows. Given values are once, few, many or a class for expanded clones.

-	-	TRBV4-3	TRBJ1-1	14	TGCGCCAGCAGCCAAGGCGCGTGGGCCACTGAAGCTTTCTTT	CASSQGAWATEAFF
-	-	TRBV7-6	TRBJ2-3	16	TGTGCCAGCAGCTTAGGTGGCAGGGGAGCGTCAGATACGCAGTATTTT	CASSLGGRGASDTQYF
-	-	TRBV7-8	TRBJ2-7	15	TGTGCCAGCAGCCCCCCCGTAAAGGGGGTGTACGAGCAGTACTTC	CASSPPVKGVYEQYF
-	-	TRBV7-8	TRBJ2-7	15	TGTGCCAGCAGCTTAGAAGCGGGCCCCTCCTACGAGCAGTACTTC	CASSLEAGPSYEQYF
TRBD2	-	TRBV18	TRBJ2-7	16	TGTGCCAGCTCACGTTCTACTAGCGGGGCCGCCTACGAGCAGTACTTC	CASSRSTSGAAYEQYF
-	-	TRBV2	TRBJ2-5	13	TGTGCCAGCTCGTCGGGAGACCAAGAGACCCAGTACTTC	CASSSGDQETQYF
-	-	TRBV6-5	TRBJ2-7	14	TGTGCCAGCAGTTACTCGCCGGGTTCCTACGAGCAGTACTTC	CASSYSPGSYEQYF
-	few	TRBV4-1	TRBJ2-3	14	TGCGCCAGCAGCCAAGATAAACGGACAGATACGCAGTATTTT	CASSQDKRTDTQYF
-	-	TRBV19	TRBJ1-2	13	TGTGCCAGTAGGGCAGAGACTCCCTATGGCTACACCTTC	CASRAETPYGYTF
TRBD2	-	TRBV9	TRBJ2-2	17	TGTGCCAGCAGCGTAGGGTCTAGCGGAGGTAACGCCGGGGAGCTGTTTTTT	CASSVGSSGGNAGELFF
-	-	TRBV5-1	TRBJ2-3	14	TGCGCCAGCAGCTTATCGCCTAGCGATGATACGCAGTATTTT	CASSLSPSDDTQYF
TRBD1	-	TRBV4-2	TRBJ2-7	14	TGTGCCAGCAGCACTCAGACAGGGGAGTACGAGCAGTACTTC	CASSTQTGEYEQYF
-	once	TRBV15	TRBJ2-2	16	TGTGCCACCAGCAGAGATTCCCAGGGCGGGTCGGGGGTGCTGTTTTTT	CATSRDSQGGSGVLFF
-	-	TRBV4-3	TRBJ2-1	16	TGCGCCAGCAGCCAAGATAGGGGCCACTCCTACAATGAGCAGTTCTTC	CASSQDRGHSYNEQFF
TRBD2	-	TRBV5-6	TRBJ2-5	14	TGTGCCAGCTCGACTAGCCCCGTTCAAGAGACCCAGTACTTC	CASSTSPVQETQYF
TRBD1	once	TRBV13	TRBJ2-7	14	TGTGCCAGCAGCGTGACAGGGAGCTCCTACGAGCAGTACTTC	CASSVTGSSYEQYF
-	-	TRBV9	TRBJ1-2	14	TGTGCCAGCAGCGTAGAGGAGTATTCCTATGGCTACACCTTC	CASSVEEYSYGYTF
TRBD1	-	TRBV19	TRBJ1-1	12	TGTGCCAGTTTGACAGGGGACACTGAAGCTTTCTTT	CASLTGDTEAFF
-	few	TRBV18	TRBJ2-3	14	TGTGCCAGCTCACCGGACAGTAGCACAGATACGCAGTATTTT	CASSPDSSTDTQYF
-	-	TRBV4-1	TRBJ2-1	14	TGCGCCAGCAGCCCAGCAGACAGCTACAATGAGCAGTTCTTC	CASSPADSYNEQFF
-	-	TRBV29-1	TRBJ2-1	14	TGCAGCGTTTCAGGACTATCAACGTACAATGAGCAGTTCTTC	CSVSGLSTYNEQFF
TRBD2	-	TRBV5-6	TRBJ2-7	15	TGTGCCAGCAGCGCGACTAGCGGGAGGGTTTACGAGCAGTACTTC	CASSATSGRVYEQYF